This TCR beta chain is drawn from a study of OX40 agonist ivuxolimab in advanced cancers. Profiled with immunoSEQ multiplex PCR; TCRdb holds only in-frame clones, not every one. The sample has approximately 65,000 clones; 65% to 85% are singletons. Trimming cost V 0 bases and J 2 bases; bases outside gene matches: 3. The CDR3 runs to 16 residues. Germline V lookup: CDR1 SGDLS, CDR2 YYNGEE. This specimen consisted of CD4+ or CD8+ T cells sorted from blood, obtained in a trial of the OX40 agonist ivuxolimab. The receptor's source is an adult with an advanced solid tumor such as melanoma, head and neck, liver or kidney cancer. V and J are TRBV9 and TRBJ2-1, with 9 bases that match TRBD2. The CDR3 protein is CASSVAAGGTYNEQFF. The CDR3 DNA is TGTGCCAGCAGCGTAGCAGCGGGGGGAACCTACAATGAGCAGTTCTTC.